The entry below gives a single T cell receptor beta chain sequence along with its context. Using immunoSEQ multiplex PCR, the repertoire was profiled, and TCRdb retains in-frame clones only, with some absent. The data hold roughly 2,000,000 clones, with about 95% observed a single time. The CDR3 has 12 residues. CDR1 SGHNT and CDR2 YYREEE come from the germline V gene (reference sequence). Trimming left V 0 bases short and J 11 bases short, with 11 bases between. Naive CD8 cells were CD45RO-negative, positively selected for CCR7, excluding terminally differentiated effector memory CD45RA+ cells. Adult donors, all healthy and HIV-negative, had no recent acute infections or vaccinations. These data are taken from a study of shared clonotypes between healthy human individuals.

The sample consisted of naive CD8+ T cells sorted from blood. This receptor was identified in a man younger than 30 in good health. The chain employs TRBV5-4 and TRBJ1-2; perhaps TRBD1 as D (5 bases). CDR3 amino acids: CASSLVGESYTF. CDR3 DNA sequence: TGTGCCAGCAGCTTGGTGGGGGAATCGTACACCTTC. Combining the CDR3 with reference TRBV5-4 and TRBJ1-2 gives the whole variable domain ETGVTQSPTHLIKTRGQQVTLRCSSQSGHNTVSWYQQALGQGPQFIFQYYREEENGRGNFPPRFSGLQFPNYSSELNVNALELDDSALYLCASSLVGESYTFGSGTRLTVV.